The 19 T cell receptor beta chains reported below all come from one sample, sequenced in a study of OX40 agonist ivuxolimab in advanced cancers. Clones were sequenced by immunoSEQ multiplex PCR, and TCRdb holds only the in-frame ones, with some missing. Here the sample spans 35,000 to 50,000 clones, 75% to 90% being singletons. The specimen comprised CD4+ or CD8+ T cells sorted from blood, sampled in a trial of the OX40 agonist ivuxolimab. These TCRs come from an adult with an advanced solid tumor such as melanoma, head and neck, liver or kidney cancer.

The V call is TRBV28, the J call TRBJ1-2; 7 bases fit TRBD1. This CDR3 comprises 12 residues. V shed 7 bases and J 2 bases; nucleotides not matched to a gene: 1. Germline loops: CDR1 MDHEN, CDR2 SYDVKM. The CDR3 DNA reads as TGTGCCAGCACCAGGGGGAACTATGGCTACACCTTC. Translation gives CASTRGNYGYTF.

J is TRBJ1-1 and V is TRBV19, with no clear D. CDR3 length equals 13 residues. V was trimmed by 6 bases and J by 4 bases, leaving 12 bases between them. In germline, CDR1 is LNHDA, CDR2 SQIVND (reference sequence). CDR3 residues: CASRSAAITEAFF. CDR3 in DNA: TGTGCCAGTAGGAGTGCCGCGATCACTGAAGCTTTCTTT.

The genes are TRBV7-2 and TRBJ2-7; D might be TRBD1 or TRBD2, each matching 6 bases. This CDR3 has 17 amino acids. V was cut by 5 bases and J by 1 base, with 21 bases left in between. Looked up from germline, CDR1 is SGHTA and CDR2 is FQGNSA. The DNA for the CDR3 is TGTGCCAGCAGCCCCGCCCCCCCCGGGGGCGCGTCCTACGAGCAGTACTTC. This encodes CASSPAPPGGASYEQYF.

The chain has TRBV27 and TRBJ2-1; no clear D. Germline V gene sequence: CDR1 MNHEY, CDR2 SMNVEV (reference sequence). CDR3 length equals 17 residues. Deletions cut 5 bases from V and 9 bases from J, with 26 bases between. CDR3 amino acids: CASSALDLGISYGEQFF. DNA for the CDR3: TGTGCCAGCAGTGCCCTCGATTTGGGGATTTCCTACGGTGAGCAGTTCTTC.

This clone has just a few counts. The chain is built from TRBV28 and TRBJ1-1; 9 bases are shared with TRBD1. Germline CDR1 and CDR2: MDHEN and SYDVKM. J gave up 1 base and V 3 bases, and 0 bases lay outside the gene matches. The CDR3 is 14 amino acids. The CDR3, as DNA: TGTGCCAGCAGTTTGGACAGGGGGAACACTGAAGCTTTCTTT. Translating it yields CASSLDRGNTEAFF. Based on the CDR3 plus reference TRBV28 and TRBJ1-1, the full variable domain is DVKVTQSSRYLVKRTGEKVFLECVQDMDHENMFWYRQDPGLGLRLIYFSYDVKMKEKGDIPEGYSVSREKKERFSLILESASTNQTSMYLCASSLDRGNTEAFFGQGTRLTVV.

As DNA, the CDR3 is TGTGCCAGCAGCCTGCTTGCGGTAGGCGGCTACACCTTC. Protein product: CASSLLAVGGYTF. The chain is built from TRBV14 and TRBJ1-2; D not certain. There are 13 residues in the CDR3. The germline V and J ends were trimmed by 4 bases and 8 bases, with 14 bases remaining between them. Germline CDR1 reads SGHDN; CDR2 reads FVKESK.

The chain recombines TRBV11-2 with TRBJ2-1; 7 nucleotides match TRBD1. This CDR3 is 13 amino acids long. Trimming at V came to 0 bases and at J to 15 bases, leaving 8 bases not matched to a gene. CDR1 is SGHAT, CDR2 FQNNGV, per germline. CDR3 coding DNA: TGTGCCAGCAGCTTAGAGGGGTCAGGGGGTCTGTTCTTC. The encoded protein is CASSLEGSGGLFF.

In the case of this clone: Other DNA variants within this sample encode the same CDR3. The rearrangement links TRBV28 to TRBJ1-4; the D gene is possibly TRBD1 (6 bases). V was clipped by 6 bases and J by 8 bases, with 13 bases between them. CDR1 is MDHEN, CDR2 SYDVKM, per germline. This CDR3 is built from 13 residues. Here the CDR3 reads CASSLQGSEKLFF. In DNA, the CDR3 is TGTGCCAGCAGCCTACAGGGTAGCGAAAAACTGTTTTTT.

This clone was counted a single time. The chain joins TRBV21-1 to TRBJ1-2; TRBD1, the table's D call, lacks a check against the DNA. TRBV21-1 represents a pseudogene. The CDR3 is 12 residues long. The CDR3 loop reads CASSKVGQGYTF. CDR3 DNA: TGTGCCAGCAGCAAAGTCGGACAGGGCTACACCTTC.

The chain recombines TRBV19 with TRBJ1-1; 7 bases map to TRBD1. Per the germline V gene, CDR1 is LNHDA and CDR2 is SQIVND (reference sequence). The CDR3 consists of 15 residues. Unmatched junction bases numbered 10, after V lost 6 bases and J lost 3 bases. CDR3 sequence: CASSPSGDRHTEAFF. CDR3 DNA sequence: TGTGCCAGTAGCCCATCGGGGGACAGACACACTGAAGCTTTCTTT.

CDR3 amino acids: CASSQDGGLASYNEQFF. The CDR3 coding sequence is TGCGCCAGCAGCCAAGATGGGGGACTAGCGTCCTACAATGAGCAGTTCTTC. The chain recombines TRBV4-3 with TRBJ2-1, with 10 bases identical to TRBD2. V trimming: 0 bases; J trimming: 1 base; junction bases outside the gene matches: 3. From germline, CDR1 is LGHNA and CDR2 YSLEER. The CDR3 spans 17 residues.

This sequence joins TRBV7-9 and TRBJ1-4, with 8 bases that match TRBD1. V shed 5 bases and J 7 bases; nucleotides not matched to a gene: 9. In germline, CDR1 is SEHNR, CDR2 FQNEAQ (reference sequence). The CDR3 is made up of 15 amino acids. The CDR3 loop is CASSLGQAVIEKLFF. Here the CDR3 DNA reads TGTGCCAGCAGCCTGGGACAGGCCGTAATTGAAAAACTGTTTTTT.

The chain combines TRBV19 with TRBJ1-5; 7 positions agree with TRBD1. This CDR3 has 17 amino acids. V was clipped by 3 bases and J by 0 bases; unmatched bases: 8. Germline V lookup: CDR1 LNHDA, CDR2 SQIVND (reference sequence). CDR3: CASSILTGSYSNQPQHF. DNA for the CDR3: TGTGCCAGTAGTATTCTGACAGGGAGCTATAGCAATCAGCCCCAGCATTTT.

The V gene is TRBV28, the J gene TRBJ2-5; no clear D. Between the trimmed V and J ends, which lost 5 bases and 3 bases, there was a span of 10 bases. CDR3 length: 13 residues. Germline loops: CDR1 MDHEN, CDR2 SYDVKM. This CDR3 is CASSLPAEETQYF. The CDR3 DNA is TGTGCCAGCAGTCTCCCCGCCGAAGAGACCCAGTACTTC.

The gene calls are TRBV7-6 and TRBJ2-7, with 12 bases matching TRBD2. Looked up from germline, CDR1 is SGHVS and CDR2 is FNYEAQ. The CDR3 sequence is 15 residues long. With 1 base clipped from V and 5 bases from J, the junction kept 3 bases outside the gene matches. The CDR3 is CASSLGLAGDHEQYF. Here the CDR3 DNA reads TGTGCCAGCAGCTTAGGACTAGCGGGAGATCACGAGCAGTACTTC. Together with reference TRBV7-6 and TRBJ2-7, the CDR3 gives the full variable domain: GAGVSQSPRYKVTKRGQDVALRCDPISGHVSLYWYRQALGQGPEFLTYFNYEAQQDKSGLPNDRFSAERPEGSISTLTIQRTEQRDSAMYRCASSLGLAGDHEQYFGPGTRLTVT.

This clone occurred a few times. The chain links TRBV7-2 to TRBJ2-3; 8 bases match TRBD2. The CDR3 runs 16 residues. V shed 1 base and J 1 base; nucleotides not matched to a gene: 4. Germline CDR1 is SGHTA and CDR2 is FQGNSA. The CDR3 here is CASSLVSGGGTDTQYF. The CDR3 coding sequence is TGTGCCAGCAGCTTAGTTTCGGGAGGGGGCACAGATACGCAGTATTTT.

In this sample, this clone turned up a few times. This rearrangement joins TRBV19 to TRBJ1-2; no clear D. This CDR3 comprises 14 residues. V was cut by 6 bases and J by 0 bases, with 11 bases left in between. Germline loops: CDR1 LNHDA, CDR2 SQIVND (reference sequence). CDR3 sequence (DNA): TGTGCCAGTAGCATCGGACCGACTAACTATGGCTACACCTTC. Translating gives CASSIGPTNYGYTF.

This clone was detected only a few times. V gene TRBV2 combines with J gene TRBJ1-4; no clear D. The CDR3 sequence is 12 residues long. Trimming shortened V by 4 bases and J by 4 bases, and 4 bases separated the two germline ends. Germline lookup yields CDR1 SNHLY and CDR2 FYNNEI. DNA for the CDR3: TGTGCCAGCAGTGCCAATAATGAAAAACTGTTTTTT. This codes for CASSANNEKLFF.

This clone was detected once. The chain is built from TRBV5-1 and TRBJ1-1; tentatively, D is TRBD1 (5 bases). Germline V gives CDR1 SGHRS, CDR2 YFSETQ. The CDR3 runs 15 residues. Trimming cost V 1 base and J 0 bases, with 10 bases left between them. The CDR3 loop reads CASSLTGPLNTEAFF. The DNA for the CDR3 is TGCGCCAGCAGCTTGACAGGTCCCTTGAACACTGAAGCTTTCTTT.